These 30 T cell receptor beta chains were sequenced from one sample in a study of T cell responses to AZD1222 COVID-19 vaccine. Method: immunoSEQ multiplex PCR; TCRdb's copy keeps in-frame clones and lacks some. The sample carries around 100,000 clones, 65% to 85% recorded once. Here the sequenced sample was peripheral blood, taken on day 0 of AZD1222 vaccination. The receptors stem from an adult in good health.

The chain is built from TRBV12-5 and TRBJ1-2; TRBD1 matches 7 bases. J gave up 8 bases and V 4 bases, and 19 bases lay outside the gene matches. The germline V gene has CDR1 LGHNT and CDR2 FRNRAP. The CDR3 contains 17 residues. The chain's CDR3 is CASGSGHGTALLGGYTF. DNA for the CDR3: TGTGCTAGTGGTTCGGGCCACGGGACAGCCCTCCTAGGGGGCTACACCTTC.

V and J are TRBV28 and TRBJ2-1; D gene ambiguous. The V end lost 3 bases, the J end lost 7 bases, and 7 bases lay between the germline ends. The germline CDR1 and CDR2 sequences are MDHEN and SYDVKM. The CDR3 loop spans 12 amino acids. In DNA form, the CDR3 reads TGTGCCAGCAGTTTCCTTTTGAATGAGCAGTTCTTC. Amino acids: CASSFLLNEQFF.

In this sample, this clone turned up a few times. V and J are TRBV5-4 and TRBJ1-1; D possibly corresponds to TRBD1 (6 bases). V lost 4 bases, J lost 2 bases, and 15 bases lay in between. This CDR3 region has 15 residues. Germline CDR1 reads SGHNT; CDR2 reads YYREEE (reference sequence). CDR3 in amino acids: CASSPKRGGNTEAFF. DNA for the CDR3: TGTGCCAGCAGCCCCAAGAGGGGGGGAAACACTGAAGCTTTCTTT.

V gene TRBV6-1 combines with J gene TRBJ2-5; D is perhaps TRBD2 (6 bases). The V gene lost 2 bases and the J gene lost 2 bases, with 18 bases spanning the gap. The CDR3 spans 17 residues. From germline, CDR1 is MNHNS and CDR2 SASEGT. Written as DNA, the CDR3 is TGTGCCAGCAGTGAACATTCTGTAGGGACTGCTCAAGAGACCCAGTACTTC. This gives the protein CASSEHSVGTAQETQYF.

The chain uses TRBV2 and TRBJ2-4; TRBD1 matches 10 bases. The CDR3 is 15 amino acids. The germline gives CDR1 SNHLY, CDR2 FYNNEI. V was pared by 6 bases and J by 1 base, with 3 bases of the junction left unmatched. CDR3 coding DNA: TGTGCCAGCAGGGGGACAGGGGAGGCCAAAAACATTCAGTACTTC. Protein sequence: CASRGTGEAKNIQYF.

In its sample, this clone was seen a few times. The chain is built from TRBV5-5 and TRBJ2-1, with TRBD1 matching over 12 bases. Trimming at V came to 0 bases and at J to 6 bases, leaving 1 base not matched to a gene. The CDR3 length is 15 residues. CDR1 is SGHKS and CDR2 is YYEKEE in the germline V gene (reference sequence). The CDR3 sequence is CASSLVGQGANEQFF. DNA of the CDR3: TGTGCCAGCAGCTTGGTGGGACAGGGGGCCAATGAGCAGTTCTTC.

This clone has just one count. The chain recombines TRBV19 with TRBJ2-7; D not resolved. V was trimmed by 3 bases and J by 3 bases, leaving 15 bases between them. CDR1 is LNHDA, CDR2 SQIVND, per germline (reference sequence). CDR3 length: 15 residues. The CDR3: CASSMSAIPVYEQYF. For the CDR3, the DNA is TGTGCCAGTAGTATGAGCGCCATTCCAGTCTACGAGCAGTACTTC.

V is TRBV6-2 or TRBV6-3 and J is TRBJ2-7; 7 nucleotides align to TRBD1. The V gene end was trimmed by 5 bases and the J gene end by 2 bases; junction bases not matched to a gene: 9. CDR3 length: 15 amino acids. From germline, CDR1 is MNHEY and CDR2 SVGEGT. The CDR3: CASSRPGTAAYEQYF. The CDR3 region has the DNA TGTGCCAGCAGTCGTCCCGGGACAGCAGCCTACGAGCAGTACTTC.

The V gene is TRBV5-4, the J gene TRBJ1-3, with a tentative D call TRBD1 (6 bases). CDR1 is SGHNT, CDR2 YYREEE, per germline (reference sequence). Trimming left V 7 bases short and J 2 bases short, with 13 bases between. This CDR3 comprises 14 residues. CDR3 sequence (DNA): TGTGCCAGCTCCCTAGGGGGTCCTGGAAACACCATATATTTT. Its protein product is CASSLGGPGNTIYF.

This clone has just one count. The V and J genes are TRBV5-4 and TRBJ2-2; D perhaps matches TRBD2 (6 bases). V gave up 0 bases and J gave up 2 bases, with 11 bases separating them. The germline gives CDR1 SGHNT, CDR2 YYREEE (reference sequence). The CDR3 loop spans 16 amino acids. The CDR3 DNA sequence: TGTGCCAGCAGCTTGGTTCCCGGGGGTAACACCGGGGAGCTGTTTTTT. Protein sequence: CASSLVPGGNTGELFF.

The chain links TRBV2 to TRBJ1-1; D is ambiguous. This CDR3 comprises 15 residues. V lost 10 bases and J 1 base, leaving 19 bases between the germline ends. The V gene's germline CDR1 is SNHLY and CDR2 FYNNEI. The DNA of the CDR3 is TGTGCCAACCCCGGACTCAGGAGGGCGAACACTGAAGCTTTCTTT. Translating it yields CANPGLRRANTEAFF.

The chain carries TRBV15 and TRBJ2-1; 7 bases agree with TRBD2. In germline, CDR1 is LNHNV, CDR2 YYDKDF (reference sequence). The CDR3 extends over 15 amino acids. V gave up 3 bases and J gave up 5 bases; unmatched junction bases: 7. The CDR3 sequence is CATSRGGGLHNEQFF. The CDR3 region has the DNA TGTGCCACCAGCAGGGGGGGAGGGCTCCACAATGAGCAGTTCTTC.

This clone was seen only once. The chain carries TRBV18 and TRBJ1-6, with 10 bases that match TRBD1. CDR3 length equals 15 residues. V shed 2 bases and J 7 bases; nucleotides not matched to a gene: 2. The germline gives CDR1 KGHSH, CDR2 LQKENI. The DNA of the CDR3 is TGTGCCAGCTCACCAAGGGACAGGGGAAATTCACCCCTCCACTTT. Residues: CASSPRDRGNSPLHF.

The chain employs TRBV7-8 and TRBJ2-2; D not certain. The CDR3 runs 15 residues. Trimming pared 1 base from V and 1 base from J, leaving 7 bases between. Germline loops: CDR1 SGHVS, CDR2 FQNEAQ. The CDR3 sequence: CASSLGAENTGELFF. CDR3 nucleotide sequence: TGTGCCAGCAGCTTAGGGGCCGAGAACACCGGGGAGCTGTTTTTT.

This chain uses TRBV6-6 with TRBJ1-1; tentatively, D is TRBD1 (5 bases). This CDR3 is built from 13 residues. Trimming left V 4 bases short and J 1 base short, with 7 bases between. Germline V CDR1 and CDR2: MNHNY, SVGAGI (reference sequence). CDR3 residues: CASSWGGNTEAFF. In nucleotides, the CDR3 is TGTGCCAGCAGTTGGGGGGGGAACACTGAAGCTTTCTTT.

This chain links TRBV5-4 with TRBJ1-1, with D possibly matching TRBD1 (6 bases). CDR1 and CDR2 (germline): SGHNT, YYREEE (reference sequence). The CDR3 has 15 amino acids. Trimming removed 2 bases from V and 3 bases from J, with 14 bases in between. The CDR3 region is CASSFPNRADTEAFF. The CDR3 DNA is TGTGCCAGCAGCTTCCCAAACAGGGCTGACACTGAAGCTTTCTTT. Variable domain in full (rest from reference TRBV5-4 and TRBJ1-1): ETGVTQSPTHLIKTRGQQVTLRCSSQSGHNTVSWYQQALGQGPQFIFQYYREEENGRGNFPPRFSGLQFPNYSSELNVNALELDDSALYLCASSFPNRADTEAFFGQGTRLTVV.

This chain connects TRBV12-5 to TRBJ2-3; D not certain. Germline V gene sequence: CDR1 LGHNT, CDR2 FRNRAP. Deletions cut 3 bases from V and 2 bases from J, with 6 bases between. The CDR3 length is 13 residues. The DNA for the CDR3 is TGTGCTAGTGGTTTCGAGGTCACAGATACGCAGTATTTT. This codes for CASGFEVTDTQYF. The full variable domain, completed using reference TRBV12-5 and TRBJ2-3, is DARVTQTPRHKVTEMGQEVTMRCQPILGHNTVFWYRQTMMQGLELLAYFRNRAPLDDSGMPKDRFSAEMPDATLATLKIQPSEPRDSAVYFCASGFEVTDTQYFGPGTRLTVL.

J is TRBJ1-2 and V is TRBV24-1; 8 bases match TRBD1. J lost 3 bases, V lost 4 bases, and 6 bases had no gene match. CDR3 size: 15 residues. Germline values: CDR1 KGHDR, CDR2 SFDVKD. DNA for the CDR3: TGTGCCACCAGTGACCAAGGACAGGGCCACTATGGCTACACCTTC. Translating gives CATSDQGQGHYGYTF.

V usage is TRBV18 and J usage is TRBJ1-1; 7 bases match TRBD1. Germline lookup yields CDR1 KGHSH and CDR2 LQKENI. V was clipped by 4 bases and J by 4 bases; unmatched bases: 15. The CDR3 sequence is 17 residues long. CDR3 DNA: TGTGCCAGCTCACTTACGGAGACAGGGCTTGGTGGCACTGAAGCTTTCTTT. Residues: CASSLTETGLGGTEAFF.

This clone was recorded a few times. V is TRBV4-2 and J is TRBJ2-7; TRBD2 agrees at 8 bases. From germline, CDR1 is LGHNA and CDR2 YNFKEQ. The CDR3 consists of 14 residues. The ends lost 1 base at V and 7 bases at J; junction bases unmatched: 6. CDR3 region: CASSQAGGPKEQYF. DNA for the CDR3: TGTGCCAGCAGCCAAGCGGGAGGGCCGAAGGAGCAGTACTTC.

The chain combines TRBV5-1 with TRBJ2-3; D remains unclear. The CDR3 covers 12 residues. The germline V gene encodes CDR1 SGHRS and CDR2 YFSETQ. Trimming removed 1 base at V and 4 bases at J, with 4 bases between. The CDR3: CASSLFADTQYF. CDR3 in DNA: TGCGCCAGCAGCTTGTTCGCAGATACGCAGTATTTT.

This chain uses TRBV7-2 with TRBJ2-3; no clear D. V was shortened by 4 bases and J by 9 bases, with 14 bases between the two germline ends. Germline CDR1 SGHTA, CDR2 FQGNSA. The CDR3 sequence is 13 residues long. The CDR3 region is CASSSPSVGTQYF. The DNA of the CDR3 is TGTGCCAGCAGCTCTCCAAGCGTAGGGACGCAGTATTTT.

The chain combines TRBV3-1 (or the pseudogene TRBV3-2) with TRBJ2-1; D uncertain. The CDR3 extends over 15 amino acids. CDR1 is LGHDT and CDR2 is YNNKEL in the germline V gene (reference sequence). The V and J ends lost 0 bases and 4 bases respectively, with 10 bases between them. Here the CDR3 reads CASSQELRVYNEQFF. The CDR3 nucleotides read TGTGCCAGCAGCCAAGAACTGCGTGTGTACAATGAGCAGTTCTTC.

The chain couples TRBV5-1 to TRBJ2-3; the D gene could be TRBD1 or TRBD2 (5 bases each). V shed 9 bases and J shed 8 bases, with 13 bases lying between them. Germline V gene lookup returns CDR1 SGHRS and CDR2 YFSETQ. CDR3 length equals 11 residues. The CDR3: CANWDVSTQYF. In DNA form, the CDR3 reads TGCGCCAACTGGGACGTGAGTACGCAGTATTTT.

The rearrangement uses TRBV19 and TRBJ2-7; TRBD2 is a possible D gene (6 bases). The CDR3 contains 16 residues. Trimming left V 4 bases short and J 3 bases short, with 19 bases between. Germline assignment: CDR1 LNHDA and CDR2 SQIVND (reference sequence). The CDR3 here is CASSRGLANPVYEQYF. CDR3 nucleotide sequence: TGTGCCAGTAGTAGGGGACTCGCCAATCCCGTCTACGAGCAGTACTTC. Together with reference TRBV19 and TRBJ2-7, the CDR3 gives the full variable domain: DGGITQSPKYLFRKEGQNVTLSCEQNLNHDAMYWYRQDPGQGLRLIYYSQIVNDFQKGDIAEGYSVSREKKESFPLTVTSAQKNPTAFYLCASSRGLANPVYEQYFGPGTRLTVT.

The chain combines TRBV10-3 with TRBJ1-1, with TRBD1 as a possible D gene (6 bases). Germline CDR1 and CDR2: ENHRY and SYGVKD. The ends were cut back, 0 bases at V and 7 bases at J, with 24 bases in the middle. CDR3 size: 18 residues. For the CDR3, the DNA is TGTGCCATCAGTGAGTCTCGGGAGGGGGGCGCCACAGGTGGTGAAGCTTTCTTT. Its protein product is CAISESREGGATGGEAFF.

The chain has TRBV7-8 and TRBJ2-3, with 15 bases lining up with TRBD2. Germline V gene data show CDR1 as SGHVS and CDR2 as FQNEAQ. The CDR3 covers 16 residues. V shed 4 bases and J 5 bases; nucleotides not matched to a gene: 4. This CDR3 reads CASSSRTSGRGDTQYF. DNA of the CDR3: TGTGCCAGCAGCTCCAGGACTAGCGGGAGGGGAGATACGCAGTATTTT.

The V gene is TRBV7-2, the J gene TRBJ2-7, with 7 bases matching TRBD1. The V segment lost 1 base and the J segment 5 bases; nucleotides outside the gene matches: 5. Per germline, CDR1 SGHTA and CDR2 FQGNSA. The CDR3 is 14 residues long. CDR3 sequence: CASSLDRGLDEQYF. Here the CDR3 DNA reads TGTGCCAGCAGCTTAGATAGGGGGCTCGACGAGCAGTACTTC.

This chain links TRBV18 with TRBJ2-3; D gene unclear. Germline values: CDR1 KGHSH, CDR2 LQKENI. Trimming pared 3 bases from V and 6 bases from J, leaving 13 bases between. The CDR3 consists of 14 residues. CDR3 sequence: CASSPPEVRDTQYF. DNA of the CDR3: TGTGCCAGCTCACCCCCTGAAGTGCGTGATACGCAGTATTTT.

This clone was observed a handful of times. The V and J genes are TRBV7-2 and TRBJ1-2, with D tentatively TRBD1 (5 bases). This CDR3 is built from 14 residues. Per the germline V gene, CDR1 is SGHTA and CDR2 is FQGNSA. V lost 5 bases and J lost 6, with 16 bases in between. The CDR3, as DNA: TGTGCCAGCAGCGCCCTATGGGGGAGCAATGGCTACACCTTC. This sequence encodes CASSALWGSNGYTF.